Sequencing of this TCR beta chain was carried out in a study of Ad26.COV2.S vaccination and SARS-CoV-2 variants. The CDR3 is made up of 15 amino acids. This sample's treatment: about 20 received Ad26.COV2.S at low or high dose, single or two shots; 5 received placebo; per-sample allocation not given. At day 63 after the first vaccine or placebo injection, samples were drawn. General study points: Reports say spike-specific CD8+ and CD4+ T cell responses covered substantial breadth after vaccination.

The protocol was immunoSEQ multiplex PCR, while the TCRdb copy is restricted to in-frame clones and leaves out a portion. The sample lists 300,000 to 350,000 clones; around 89% were seen once. In the case of this clone: The target antigen is unknown.

The TCR sequence derives from a person between 18 and 65 years old who received the Ad26.COV2.S COVID-19 vaccine or a placebo. The chain employs TRBV21-1 and TRBJ1-5; the table's D call TRBD1 went unverified against the DNA. TRBV21-1 is classified as a pseudogene. This material consisted of peripheral blood, taken in a trial of Ad26.COV2.S vaccine versus placebo. The CDR3 loop is CASSKAGRVYQPQHF. Written as DNA, the CDR3 is TGTGCCAGCAGCAAAGCCGGCAGGGTATATCAGCCCCAGCATTTT.